The 10 T cell receptor beta chains given below trace back to one sample, sequenced in a study of Graves' ophthalmopathy and Graves' hyperthyroidism. TCR beta CDR3 regions were amplified from RNA transcripts. A first-round RT-PCR used HTBI primers, followed by a second-round multiplex PCR. TCRdb re-called the multiplex PCR reads with MiXCR, one entry per CDR3 protein. This table holds roughly 480,000 distinct CDR3 sequences, 13% to 15% found once. Source material: blood. The receptors originated from a woman aged 30 to 39 with Graves' ophthalmopathy.

This clonotype was observed a few times. The chain links TRBV3-1 to TRBJ2-2, with a weak D call TRBD2 (6 bases). Trimming took 4 bases from V and 4 from J, leaving 13 bases between them. This CDR3 contains 15 residues. CDR1 and CDR2 from the germline V gene are LGHDT and YNNKEL (reference sequence). The CDR3 DNA reads TGTGCCAGCAGCCCTGGAGGGCTTGCCACCGGGGAGCTGTTTTTT. Translated: CASSPGGLATGELFF.

The chain uses TRBV20-1 and TRBJ1-3; no reliable D call. Deletions cut 2 bases from V and 3 bases from J, with 11 bases between. The CDR3 spans 14 residues. CDR1 DFQATT and CDR2 SNEGSKA come from the germline V gene (reference sequence). The CDR3 sequence is CSARLPGFGNTIYF. CDR3 nucleotides: TGCAGTGCTAGACTCCCCGGGTTTGGAAACACCATATATTTT.

Many counts were recorded for this clonotype. The chain couples TRBV6-5 to TRBJ2-5, with D tentatively TRBD2 (5 bases). The germline CDR1 and CDR2 sequences are MNHEY and SVGAGI. The length of the CDR3 is 14 residues. V lost 8 bases and J lost 5, with 18 bases in between. CDR3: CASAAGSVAETQYF. In nucleotides, the CDR3 is TGTGCCAGCGCGGCCGGTAGCGTCGCGGAGACCCAGTACTTC.

This sequence joins TRBV11-2 and TRBJ2-2; D gene uncertain. CDR1 and CDR2 (germline): SGHAT, FQNNGV. Trimming cost V 0 bases and J 4 bases, with 12 bases left between them. The CDR3 has 16 amino acids. CDR3 sequence (DNA): TGTGCCAGCAGCTTAGATCGGCAGCCCGCCACCGGGGAGCTGTTTTTT. It translates to CASSLDRQPATGELFF.

J is TRBJ2-3 and V is TRBV12-3 or TRBV12-4; D gene unclear. The CDR3 covers 13 residues. Trimming left V 3 bases short and J 3 bases short, with 7 bases between. CDR3 sequence (DNA): TGTGCCAGCAGTTTCGTACAGACAGATACGCAGTATTTT. Its translation: CASSFVQTDTQYF.

This clonotype showed up many times. V is TRBV6-5 and J is TRBJ1-6; tentatively, D is TRBD1 (5 bases). Looked up from germline, CDR1 is MNHEY and CDR2 is SVGAGI. The CDR3 sequence is 14 residues long. Trimming took off 2 bases at V and 8 bases at J, with 10 bases between the two ends. The CDR3 DNA reads as TGTGCCAGCAGTTACGCAGGGATGGATTCACCCCTCCACTTT. This encodes CASSYAGMDSPLHF.

This chain joins TRBV6-5 and TRBJ1-6, with D perhaps matching TRBD1 (5 bases). In germline, CDR1 is MNHEY, CDR2 SVGAGI. CDR3 length: 15 amino acids. The ends were cut back, 0 bases at V and 9 bases at J, with 12 bases in the middle. CDR3 sequence reads: CASSYSSGPGSPLHF. CDR3 bases: TGTGCCAGCAGTTACTCTTCAGGGCCGGGTTCACCCCTCCACTTT.

This clonotype was found many times. The chain employs TRBV5-1 and TRBJ1-1; no clear D. V was clipped by 1 base and J by 3 bases, with 7 bases between them. Germline V gives CDR1 SGHRS, CDR2 YFSETQ. This CDR3 region has 13 residues. The CDR3 reads CASSLNGHTEAFF. The CDR3 DNA reads TGCGCCAGCAGCTTGAACGGACACACTGAAGCTTTCTTT.

For this clonotype: Being one base from a much bigger clone, this may be a read error. V usage is TRBV28 and J usage is TRBJ2-5, with 8 positions matching TRBD1. The CDR3 is made up of 17 amino acids. CDR1 and CDR2 from the germline V gene are MDHEN and SYDVKM. Here the CDR3 reads CASSLDGTGSTVETEYF. Here the CDR3 DNA reads TGTGCCAGCAGCCTCGACGGGACAGGATCGACTGTAGAGACCGAGTACTTC. Full variable domain (outside the CDR3, taken from reference TRBV28 and TRBJ2-5): DVKVTQSSRYLVKRTGEKVFLECVQDMDHENMFWYRQDPGLGLRLIYFSYDVKMKEKGDIPEGYSVSREKKERFSLILESASTNQTSMYLCASSLDGTGSTVETEYFGPGTRLLVL.

This clonotype was counted ten times or more. This chain connects TRBV20-1 to TRBJ1-5, with D possibly being TRBD1 (6 bases). The CDR3 consists of 15 residues. CDR1 is DFQATT and CDR2 is SNEGSKA in the germline V gene (reference sequence). With 2 bases removed from V and 3 bases from J, the gap between germline ends came to 14 bases. CDR3 protein: CSARLNRGFNQPQHF. The CDR3 bases are TGCAGTGCTAGATTGAATAGGGGGTTCAATCAGCCCCAGCATTTT.